Listed here are 28 T cell receptor beta chains from one sample, sequenced in a study of T-cell reconstitution after alpha-beta-depleted transplantation in children. Unique molecular identifiers were built into the TCRbeta library. TCRdb used MiXCR to reprocess the PCR reads, holding one entry per CDR3 protein. This table holds about 590,000 distinct CDR3 sequences, under 15% found once. Sequences were derived from PBMCs, mostly from graft donor cells, sampled 360 days after TCRalphabeta/CD19-depleted stem cell transplant. The source of these receptors is a male patient between 5 and 17 years old who had a stem cell transplant for acute myeloid leukemia, so the T cells may come from the graft donor.

This clonotype was detected many times. The chain combines TRBV5-6 with TRBJ2-7; a possible D gene is TRBD2 (5 bases). The V gene lost 4 bases and the J gene lost 2 bases, with 10 bases spanning the gap. Germline V lookup: CDR1 SGHDT, CDR2 YYEEEE. The CDR3 runs to 13 residues. The CDR3 DNA reads TGTGCCAGCAGCCCCGGGGTGGCCTACGAGCAGTACTTC. It translates to CASSPGVAYEQYF.

This clonotype occurred a few times. J is TRBJ2-5 and V is TRBV12-3 or TRBV12-4; TRBD2 aligns across 7 bases. After removal of 5 bases from V and 5 bases from J, the junction contained 11 bases not matched to a gene. The CDR3 consists of 15 residues. This CDR3 is CASSPGLISGETQYF. The CDR3 DNA reads as TGTGCCAGCAGTCCGGGACTAATAAGCGGGGAGACCCAGTACTTC.

This clonotype was picked up many times. This chain uses TRBV5-1 with TRBJ2-7; D remains ambiguous. From germline, CDR1 is SGHRS and CDR2 YFSETQ. Trimming removed 0 bases at V and 0 bases at J, with 16 bases between. This CDR3 spans 17 amino acids. CDR3 coding DNA: TGCGCCAGCAGCTTGGCCCTGTTGATAGGGTTCTCCTACGAGCAGTACTTC. Protein sequence: CASSLALLIGFSYEQYF.

This chain links TRBV10-3 with TRBJ2-7, with TRBD2 matching 10 bases. J lost 2 bases, V lost 7 bases, and 5 bases had no gene match. The germline V gene encodes CDR1 ENHRY and CDR2 SYGVKD. The CDR3 is made up of 14 amino acids. The CDR3 DNA sequence: TGTGCCATCACCCCGACTAGCGGGCCCTACGAGCAGTACTTC. It is translated as CAITPTSGPYEQYF.

Turning to this clonotype: A much larger clone is a single base away; this may be a read error. Likely a read error: the CDR3 ends without its conserved phenylalanine or tryptophan. The gene calls are TRBV12-3 or TRBV12-4 and TRBJ1-5, with 7 bases fitting TRBD1. The CDR3 length is 18 residues. Trimming took 2 bases from V and 7 from J; bases not matched to a gene: 17. DNA for the CDR3: TGTGCCAGCAGTTTACCGCACCAGAACAGGGGTGGAGAACAGCCCCAGCATTAT. The encoded protein is CASSLPHQNRGGEQPQHY.

The rearrangement links TRBV28 to TRBJ2-4; D gene ambiguous. The germline gives CDR1 MDHEN, CDR2 SYDVKM. The CDR3 spans 12 residues. Trimming removed 2 bases from V and 2 bases from J, with 1 base in between. For the CDR3, the DNA is TGTGCCAGCAGTTTACCCAAAAACATTCAGTACTTC. It is translated as CASSLPKNIQYF.

The chain joins TRBV20-1 to TRBJ1-3; 7 bases are a match to TRBD1. V dropped 4 bases and J dropped 4; count of bases not matched to a gene: 10. The CDR3 spans 15 residues. Germline V gene lookup returns CDR1 DFQATT and CDR2 SNEGSKA (reference sequence). CDR3 in amino acids: CSATRDSRGGNTIYF. The CDR3 coding sequence is TGCAGTGCTACCCGGGACAGCCGCGGCGGAAACACCATATATTTT.

The sample holds a few counts of this clonotype. At one of its ends the junction is not consistent with the germline gene, which may arise from a read error. The chain recombines TRBV5-6 with TRBJ2-7; 8 bases line up with TRBD2. This CDR3 is built from 13 residues. Germline assignment: CDR1 SGHDT and CDR2 YYEEEE. CDR3 DNA: TGTGCCAGCAGCGTGGTGGGGCTAGCGGGCCTCCACTTC. Its protein product is CASSVVGLAGLHF.

The J gene is TRBJ2-7, the V gene TRBV7-9, with D possibly TRBD2 on 6 matching bases. Germline CDR1 is SEHNR and CDR2 is FQNEAQ (reference sequence). Deletions cut 5 bases from V and 2 bases from J, with 16 bases between. The CDR3 totals 15 residues. The CDR3 DNA follows: TGTGCCAGCAGCCCCACCCGACTAGTTACCTACGAGCAGTACTTC. It encodes CASSPTRLVTYEQYF.

The CDR3 DNA is TGTGCCAGCAGCGTGTATAGCGGGCTAAGGAGTGTTGAGCAGTTCTTC. Its translation is CASSVYSGLRSVEQFF. V gene TRBV7-2 combines with J gene TRBJ2-1; 7 bases fit TRBD2. CDR1 and CDR2 (germline): SGHTA, FQGNSA. V was clipped by 5 bases and J by 9 bases; unmatched bases: 16. This CDR3 region has 16 residues. The full variable domain, completed using reference TRBV7-2 and TRBJ2-1, is GAGVSQSPSNKVTEKGKDVELRCDPISGHTALYWYRQSLGQGLEFLIYFQGNSAPDKSGLPSDRFSAERTGGSVSTLTIQRTQQEDSAVYLCASSVYSGLRSVEQFFGPGTRLTVL.

The chain employs TRBV2 and TRBJ2-1, with D unresolved. V lost 1 base and J 4 bases, leaving 11 bases between the germline ends. Per the germline V gene, CDR1 is SNHLY and CDR2 is FYNNEI. The CDR3 runs 15 residues. CDR3: CASSEVIPGYNEQFF. The CDR3, as DNA: TGTGCCAGCAGTGAAGTTATACCTGGTTACAATGAGCAGTTCTTC.

This chain connects TRBV7-8 to TRBJ2-7; 10 bases line up with TRBD2. The length of the CDR3 is 14 residues. Germline CDR1 is SGHVS and CDR2 is FQNEAQ. V gave up 4 bases and J gave up 6 bases; unmatched junction bases: 6. CDR3 sequence: CASSSSGRACEQYF. CDR3 DNA: TGTGCCAGCAGCTCCAGCGGGAGGGCCTGCGAGCAGTACTTC.

This clonotype was seen many times. The V call is TRBV29-1, the J call TRBJ2-7; weak D call: TRBD2 (6 bases). The V gene lost 4 bases and the J gene lost 1 base, with 8 bases spanning the gap. CDR1 and CDR2 (germline): SQVTM, ANQGSEA. The CDR3 totals 12 residues. CDR3 DNA sequence: TGCAGCGTTGGAGGACTATCCTACGAGCAGTACTTC. This codes for CSVGGLSYEQYF.

This clonotype was seen more than once but under ten times. Relative to the germline gene, one junction end is altered; a read error may explain this. The J gene is TRBJ1-1, the V gene TRBV7-9; D ambiguous. In germline, CDR1 is SEHNR, CDR2 FQNEAQ (reference sequence). The CDR3 has 15 amino acids. The CDR3: CASRLARAENTEAFF. The DNA of the CDR3 is TGTGCCAGCAGATTAGCGAGGGCGGAGAACACTGAAGCTTTCTTT.

The gene calls are TRBV10-3 and TRBJ2-1; 14 nucleotides line up with TRBD2. CDR3 size: 16 residues. Trimming cost V 6 bases and J 6 bases; bases outside gene matches: 7. From germline, CDR1 is ENHRY and CDR2 SYGVKD. The CDR3 loop reads CAIRGLAGGIVNEQFF. The DNA for the CDR3 is TGTGCCATCAGAGGACTAGCGGGAGGTATAGTCAATGAGCAGTTCTTC.

Ten or more counts support this clonotype. The V and J genes are TRBV4-3 and TRBJ2-1; 11 nucleotides align to TRBD2. CDR3 length: 16 amino acids. The trim removed 4 bases at V and 7 bases at J, leaving 9 bases unmatched. Germline values: CDR1 LGHNA, CDR2 YSLEER. The CDR3 bases are TGCGCCAGCAGCCTCTTTCAGGGACTAGCGGTAAATGAGCAGTTCTTC. This codes for CASSLFQGLAVNEQFF.

Only a few counts were recorded for this clonotype. The V and J genes are TRBV20-1 and TRBJ2-1; D is perhaps TRBD2 (5 bases). In germline, CDR1 is DFQATT, CDR2 SNEGSKA (reference sequence). V dropped 1 base and J dropped 9 bases, with 16 bases sitting between them. There are 14 residues in the CDR3. The CDR3 bases are TGCAGTGCTAGAGGTCCTCGGACTCCCGGTGAGCAGTTCTTC. As protein: CSARGPRTPGEQFF.

The rearrangement links TRBV28 to TRBJ2-1; weak D call: TRBD2 (6 bases). Trimming shortened V by 3 bases and J by 7 bases, and 13 bases separated the two germline ends. Germline V lookup: CDR1 MDHEN, CDR2 SYDVKM. The CDR3 is 14 amino acids. The CDR3 region has the DNA TGTGCCAGCAGTTTTACGGGACTGCTAAATGAGCAGTTCTTC. Translating gives CASSFTGLLNEQFF.

In this sample, this clonotype turned up many times. The chain is built from TRBV29-1 and TRBJ2-7; D could derive from TRBD1 or TRBD2 (5 bases each). V was cut by 7 bases and J by 2 bases, with 12 bases left in between. CDR3 length: 12 amino acids. CDR1 is SQVTM, CDR2 ANQGSEA, per germline. CDR3 sequence: CSDRDETYEQYF. Written as DNA, the CDR3 is TGCAGCGATCGGGACGAGACCTACGAGCAGTACTTC.

The chain is built from TRBV28 and TRBJ1-1; D unresolved. V was clipped by 6 bases and J by 10 bases, with 12 bases between them. The length of the CDR3 is 11 residues. Germline V gene sequence: CDR1 MDHEN, CDR2 SYDVKM. CDR3 residues: CASRAARRAFF. The DNA of the CDR3 is TGTGCCAGCAGGGCGGCGCGTAGAGCTTTCTTT.

This clonotype was recorded at least ten times. The V and J genes are TRBV28 and TRBJ2-2; tentative D call: TRBD1 (5 bases). Germline CDR1 MDHEN, CDR2 SYDVKM. V lost 6 bases and J 5 bases, leaving 25 bases between the germline ends. This CDR3 has 18 amino acids. The DNA for the CDR3 is TGTGCCAGCAGGCCTTCGGGCCCGGCAGGGAAGGAAACCGGGGAGCTGTTTTTT. As protein: CASRPSGPAGKETGELFF.

The gene calls are TRBV7-9 and TRBJ2-7; D is unclear. This CDR3 contains 14 residues. Trimming removed 4 bases from V and 0 bases from J, with 10 bases in between. The germline V gene has CDR1 SEHNR and CDR2 FQNEAQ (reference sequence). The chain's CDR3 is CASSSRQNSYEQYF. CDR3 bases: TGTGCCAGCAGCTCCCGACAAAACTCCTACGAGCAGTACTTC.

The rearrangement uses TRBV5-1 and TRBJ1-2; TRBD1 matches at 8 bases. Per the germline V gene, CDR1 is SGHRS and CDR2 is YFSETQ. The CDR3 is 18 residues long. J lost 6 bases, V lost 1 base, and 17 bases had no gene match. The CDR3 is CASSLIGTGILILDGYTF. For the CDR3, the DNA is TGCGCCAGCAGCTTGATAGGGACAGGAATACTCATCTTAGATGGCTACACCTTC.

Comment on this clonotype: The CDR3 does not end in the conserved phenylalanine or tryptophan, so this is likely a read error. Written as DNA, the CDR3 is TGCAGTGCCCGGGCCCTCCAAGTTATCAATCAGCCCCAGCATTGT. This gives the protein CSARALQVINQPQHC. The rearrangement joins TRBV20-1 to TRBJ1-5; D is unclear. The germline gives CDR1 DFQATT, CDR2 SNEGSKA (reference sequence). The CDR3 runs to 15 residues. With 6 bases removed from V and 3 bases from J, the gap between germline ends came to 18 bases.

This clonotype has only a few counts. The rearrangement uses TRBV25-1 and TRBJ1-2; 9 bases line up with TRBD1. Germline trimming cut 5 bases from V and 8 bases from J; bases unmatched to any gene: 9. CDR1 and CDR2 (germline): MGHDK, SYGVNS. CDR3 size: 14 residues. The CDR3 sequence is CASSPRTGEGGYTF. The CDR3 bases are TGTGCCAGCAGTCCCCGGACAGGGGAGGGCGGCTACACCTTC.

This clonotype turned up a few times. This chain connects TRBV7-8 to TRBJ2-2; TRBD2 agrees at 11 bases. Germline V CDR1 and CDR2: SGHVS, FQNEAQ. The CDR3 totals 17 residues. Trimming at V came to 0 bases and at J to 6 bases, leaving 6 bases not matched to a gene. The CDR3 DNA reads as TGTGCCAGCAGCTTAGCTAAACTAGCGGGAGACCCCGGGGAGCTGTTTTTT. Its protein is CASSLAKLAGDPGELFF.

The V gene is TRBV5-1, the J gene TRBJ2-2; possibly TRBD2 for D (7 bases). Deletions cut 4 bases from V and 3 bases from J, with 13 bases between. This CDR3 region has 15 residues. Germline CDR1 and CDR2: SGHRS and YFSETQ. The CDR3 region has the DNA TGCGCCAGCAGCCGCGAGGGGGGGTACACCGGGGAGCTGTTTTTT. It is translated as CASSREGGYTGELFF.

This chain connects TRBV7-2 to TRBJ2-5, with 10 nucleotides matching TRBD2. The ends lost 0 bases at V and 4 bases at J; junction bases unmatched: 5. The CDR3 totals 16 residues. Per the germline V gene, CDR1 is SGHTA and CDR2 is FQGNSA. The CDR3, as DNA: TGTGCCAGCAGCTTAGCCACTAGCGGGAAAGGAGAGACCCAGTACTTC. It yields the protein CASSLATSGKGETQYF.